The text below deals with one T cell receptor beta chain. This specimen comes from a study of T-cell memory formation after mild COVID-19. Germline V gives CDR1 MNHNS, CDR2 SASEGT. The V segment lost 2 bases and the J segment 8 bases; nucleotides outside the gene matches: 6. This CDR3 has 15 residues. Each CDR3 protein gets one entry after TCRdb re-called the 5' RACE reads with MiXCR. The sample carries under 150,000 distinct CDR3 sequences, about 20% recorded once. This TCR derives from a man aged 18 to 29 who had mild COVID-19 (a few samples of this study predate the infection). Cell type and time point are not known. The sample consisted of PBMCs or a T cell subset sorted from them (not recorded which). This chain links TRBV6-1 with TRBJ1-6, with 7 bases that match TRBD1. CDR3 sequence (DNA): TGTGCCAGCAGTGAATGGGACAGTTTGGATTCACCCCTCCACTTT. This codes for CASSEWDSLDSPLHF.